Listed below are T cell receptor beta chains from one sample, sequenced in a study of identifying expanded T cells in peripheral blood. Profiling relied on immunoSEQ multiplex PCR, and the TCRdb table lists in-frame clones only, not all of them. Here the sample spans tens of thousands of clones, 65% to 85% being singletons. Sequences were obtained from blood. These receptors all come from a person between 18 and 69 years old in good health. The CDR3 runs from the conserved cysteine through the conserved F or W. Fields, in order: V gene, clone size, J gene, D gene, CDR3 DNA, CDR3 protein. The D gene is left open where the match is weak. The size entry is marked missing in some rows and otherwise reads once, few, many or a size class.

>TRBV6-1|.|TRBJ2-5|.
TGTGCCAGCAGTGAAGGGGGGACGCAAGAGACCCAGTACTTC
CASSEGGTQETQYF
>TRBV18|.|TRBJ2-7|TRBD2
TGTGCCAGCTCAGGCCTAGCGGGCAGCTCCTACGAGCAGTACTTC
CASSGLAGSSYEQYF
>TRBV4-3|.|TRBJ2-1|.
TGCGCCAGCAGCCAAGAGCTACGTGGGAAGAATGAGCAGTTCTTC
CASSQELRGKNEQFF
>TRBV6-6|.|TRBJ2-1|.
TGTGCCAGCATAGTAGGCCATGAGCAGTTCTTC
CASIVGHEQFF
>TRBV28|.|TRBJ2-3|TRBD2
TGTGCCAGCAGACCGGGACTAGCGGCGTATACGCAGTATTTT
CASRPGLAAYTQYF
>TRBV19|.|TRBJ1-1|.
TGTGCCAGTCGGTCCAGAGACACTGAAGCTTTCTTT
CASRSRDTEAFF
>TRBV7-8|.|TRBJ2-7|.
TGTGCCAGCAGCTTAGGTCTGGACTACGAGCAGTACTTC
CASSLGLDYEQYF
>TRBV28|.|TRBJ2-1|.
TGTGCCAGCAGTCCCTCAGGGGGGGTTTACAATGAGCAGTTCTTC
CASSPSGGVYNEQFF
>TRBV4-1|.|TRBJ2-1|TRBD2
TGCGCCAGCAGCCAAGACACCGACCTAGCGGGAGTGGGGAATGAGCAGTTCTTC
CASSQDTDLAGVGNEQFF
>TRBV27|.|TRBJ2-7|TRBD2
TGTGCCAGCAGTCTGGGACTAGCGGGAACCCCCTCCTACGAGCAGTACTTC
CASSLGLAGTPSYEQYF
>TRBV11-2|.|TRBJ2-1|.
.
CASSFVAGGIEEFF
>TRBV19|.|TRBJ2-2|.
TGTGCCAGTAGTATCGGACCCTCGGCCGGGGAGCTGTTTTTT
CASSIGPSAGELFF
>TRBV18|.|TRBJ2-2|TRBD2
TGTGCCAGCTCACGCGGGACTAGCGACAACACCGGGGAGCTGTTTTTT
CASSRGTSDNTGELFF
>TRBV9|.|TRBJ2-3|.
TGTGCCAGCAGCGTATCCGGAAGCACAGATACGCAGTATTTT
CASSVSGSTDTQYF
>TRBV6-5|few|TRBJ2-7|.
TGTGCCAGCACCCAATCCCCGGGACTCAGCTACGAGCAGTACTTC
CASTQSPGLSYEQYF
>TRBV27|.|TRBJ1-1|.
TGTGCCAGCAGTTTATGGTGGGGGGACACTGAAGCTTTCTTT
CASSLWWGDTEAFF
>TRBV5-4|.|TRBJ1-2|.
TGTGCCAGCAGCTTGGCCGGCAGGAGTACTGATGGCTACACCTTC
CASSLAGRSTDGYTF
>TRBV19|.|TRBJ1-2|.
TGTGCCAGTAGCCTAGGGGACATTTCGGGCTATGGCTACACCTTC
CASSLGDISGYGYTF
>TRBV9|.|TRBJ2-7|.
TGTGCCAGCAGCGTAGTAGTGACCCCCCTACCGTACGAGCAGTACTTC
CASSVVVTPLPYEQYF